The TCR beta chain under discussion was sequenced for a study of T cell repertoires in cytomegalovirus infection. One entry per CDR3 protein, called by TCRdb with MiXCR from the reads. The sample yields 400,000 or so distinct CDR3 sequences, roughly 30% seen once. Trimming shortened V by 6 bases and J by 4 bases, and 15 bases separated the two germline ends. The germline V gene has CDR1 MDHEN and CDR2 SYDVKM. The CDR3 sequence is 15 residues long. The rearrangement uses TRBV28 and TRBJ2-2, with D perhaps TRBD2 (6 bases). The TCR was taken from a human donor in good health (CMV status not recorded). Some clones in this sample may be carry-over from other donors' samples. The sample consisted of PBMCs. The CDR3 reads CASRAAGLFTGELFF. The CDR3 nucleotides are TGTGCCAGCAGAGCGGCGGGGTTGTTCACCGGGGAGCTGTTTTTT. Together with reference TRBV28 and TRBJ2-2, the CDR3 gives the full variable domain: DVKVTQSSRYLVKRTGEKVFLECVQDMDHENMFWYRQDPGLGLRLIYFSYDVKMKEKGDIPEGYSVSREKKERFSLILESASTNQTSMYLCASRAAGLFTGELFFGEGSRLTVL.